The present entry profiles one TCR beta chain with its context. This sample is drawn from a study of shared clonotypes between healthy human individuals. TCRdb's table, derived via immunoSEQ multiplex PCR, lists solely in-frame clones and lacks some. The sample includes around 2,000,000 clones, 90% to 95% seen only once; the top ten take 0.1% to 0.15%. V was trimmed by 5 bases and J by 7 bases, leaving 18 bases between them. The CDR3 has 14 residues. CDR1 and CDR2 (germline): MNHNS, SASEGT. This TCR was recovered from a young man in good health. The V and J genes are TRBV6-1 and TRBJ2-7; unclear D gene. Sequenced input: naive CD4+ T cells sorted from blood. Specified subset: CD45RA+ positively selected. This CDR3 is CASSLPGPFREQYF. For the CDR3, the DNA is TGTGCCAGCAGTTTACCGGGCCCCTTCAGGGAGCAGTACTTC.